The clone carrying this T cell receptor (beta chain) appeared once. This sample was included in a study of cytomegalovirus exposure and HLA in healthy donors. With 60 Vbeta and 13 Jbeta primers, the PCR was carried out. Method: immunoSEQ multiplex PCR; TCRdb's copy keeps in-frame clones and lacks some. The table records 75,000 to 100,000 clones, about 78% of them present only once. The CDR3 sequence is 15 residues long. Germline V lookup: CDR1 SGHAT, CDR2 FQNNGV. V lost 6 bases, J lost 4 bases, and 8 bases stayed unmatched. This TCR came from a man in his forties in good health and CMV-seronegative. The gene calls are TRBV11-2 and TRBJ2-3; 9 bases are shared with TRBD2. Sequencing used PBMCs. CDR3: CASRKWGGGADTQYF. Written as DNA, the CDR3 is TGTGCCAGCAGGAAATGGGGCGGGGGGGCAGATACGCAGTATTTT.